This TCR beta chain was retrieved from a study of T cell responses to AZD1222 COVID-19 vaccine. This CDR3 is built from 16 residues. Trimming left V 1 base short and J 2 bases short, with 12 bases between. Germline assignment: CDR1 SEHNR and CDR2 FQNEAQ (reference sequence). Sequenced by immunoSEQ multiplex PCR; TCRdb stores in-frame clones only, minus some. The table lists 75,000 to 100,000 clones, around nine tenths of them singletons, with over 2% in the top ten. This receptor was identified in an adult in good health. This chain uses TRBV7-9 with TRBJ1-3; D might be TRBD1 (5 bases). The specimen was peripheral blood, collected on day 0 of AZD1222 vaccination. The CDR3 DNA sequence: TGTGCCAGCAGCTTAGTGCGGGGGACTACTGGAAACACCATATATTTT. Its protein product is CASSLVRGTTGNTIYF.